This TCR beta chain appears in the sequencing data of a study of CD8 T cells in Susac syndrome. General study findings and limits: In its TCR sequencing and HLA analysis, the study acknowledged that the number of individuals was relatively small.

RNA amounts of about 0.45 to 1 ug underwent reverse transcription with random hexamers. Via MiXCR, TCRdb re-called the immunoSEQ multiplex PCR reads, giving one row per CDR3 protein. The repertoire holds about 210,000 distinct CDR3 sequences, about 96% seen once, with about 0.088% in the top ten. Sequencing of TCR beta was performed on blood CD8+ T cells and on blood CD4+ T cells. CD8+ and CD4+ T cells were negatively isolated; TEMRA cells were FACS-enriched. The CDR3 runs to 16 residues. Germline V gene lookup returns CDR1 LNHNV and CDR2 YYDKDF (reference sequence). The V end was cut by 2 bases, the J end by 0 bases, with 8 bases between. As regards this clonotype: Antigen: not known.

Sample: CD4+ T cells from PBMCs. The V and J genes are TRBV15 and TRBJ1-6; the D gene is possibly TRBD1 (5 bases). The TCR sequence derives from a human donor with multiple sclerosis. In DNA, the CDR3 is TGTGCCACCAGCAGAAACAGGCACTCCTATAATTCACCCCTCCACTTT. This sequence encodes CATSRNRHSYNSPLHF.